Presented here are 16 T cell receptor beta chains from one specimen sequenced in a study of cytomegalovirus exposure and HLA in healthy donors. Only in-frame clones appear in the TCRdb table, and some are missing; sequencing was by immunoSEQ multiplex PCR. The sample holds about 88,000 clones, about four fifths seen once. Sequencing was performed on PBMCs. These receptors were collected from a woman aged 18-29 years in good health and CMV-seropositive.

The rearrangement joins TRBV19 to TRBJ1-1; maybe TRBD1 (5 bases). CDR1 is LNHDA, CDR2 SQIVND, per germline (reference sequence). The CDR3 runs to 13 residues. V lost 8 bases, J lost 4 bases, and 14 bases lay in between. This CDR3 is CASRMQGVTEAFF. CDR3 DNA: TGTGCCAGTCGAATGCAGGGCGTCACTGAAGCTTTCTTT.

J is TRBJ1-3 and V is TRBV30; 7 bases are a match to TRBD1. The CDR3 has 17 residues. The V and J ends lost 2 bases and 1 base, in that order; junction bases with no gene match: 11. Germline V gene lookup returns CDR1 GTSNPN and CDR2 SVGIG (reference sequence). The CDR3 loop reads CAWSTRSGGYSGNTIYF. The CDR3, as DNA: TGTGCCTGGAGTACCCGATCAGGGGGGTATTCTGGAAACACCATATATTTT.

This sequence joins TRBV30 and TRBJ2-2; D is unresolved. V lost 2 bases and J 5 bases, leaving 6 bases between the germline ends. The CDR3 is made up of 12 amino acids. CDR1 is GTSNPN and CDR2 is SVGIG in the germline V gene (reference sequence). CDR3 in amino acids: CAWSTRTGELFF. For the CDR3, the DNA is TGTGCCTGGAGTACCAGGACCGGGGAGCTGTTTTTT. The complete variable domain, with remaining parts taken from reference TRBV30 and TRBJ2-2, reads SQTIHQWPATLVQPVGSPLSLECTVEGTSNPNLYWYRQAAGRGLQLLFYSVGIGQISSEVPQNLSASRPQDRQFILSSKKLLLSDSGFYLCAWSTRTGELFFGEGSRLTVL.

The rearrangement uses TRBV14 and TRBJ2-1; 10 nucleotides align to TRBD2. Germline-derived CDR1 and CDR2 are SGHDN and FVKESK. With 8 bases clipped from V and 6 bases from J, the junction kept 7 bases outside the gene matches. CDR3 length: 14 amino acids. DNA for the CDR3: TGTGCCAGCGGAATAGCGGGGGGCGTCAATGAGCAGTTCTTC. It translates to CASGIAGGVNEQFF. Complete variable domain (other parts from reference TRBV14 and TRBJ2-1): EAGVTQFPSHSVIEKGQTVTLRCDPISGHDNLYWYRRVMGKEIKFLLHFVKESKQDESGMPNNRFLAERTGGTYSTLKVQPAELEDSGVYFCASGIAGGVNEQFFGPGTRLTVL.

J is TRBJ1-6 and V is TRBV4-1; TRBD1 matches at 9 bases. Trimming cost V 2 bases and J 10 bases; bases outside gene matches: 6. Germline V lookup: CDR1 MGHRA, CDR2 YSYEKL. CDR3 length: 15 residues. The CDR3 protein is CASSQIGTGRSPLHF. In nucleotides, the CDR3 is TGCGCCAGCAGCCAAATCGGGACAGGGAGGTCACCCCTCCACTTT.

This clone appeared a single time. The chain combines TRBV23-1 with TRBJ1-5; maybe TRBD1 (6 bases). Being an ORF, TRBV23-1 has a function that is uncertain. Trimming shortened V by 8 bases and J by 0 bases, and 20 bases separated the two germline ends. This CDR3 comprises 17 residues. The CDR3 DNA sequence: TGCGCCAGCTCCTCAGGGGCGCCCCTTTATAGCAATCAGCCCCAGCATTTT. This gives the protein CASSSGAPLYSNQPQHF.

The rearrangement links TRBV5-4 to TRBJ1-4, with D perhaps TRBD1 (6 bases). V lost 4 bases and J 8 bases, leaving 24 bases between the germline ends. The germline V gene encodes CDR1 SGHNT and CDR2 YYREEE (reference sequence). The CDR3 is 17 amino acids. The CDR3 DNA is TGTGCCAGCAGCCGTAACACAAACCAGGGGAATAGGGAAAAACTGTTTTTT. It translates to CASSRNTNQGNREKLFF.

CDR3 region: CASSTKLNTEAFF. DNA for the CDR3: TGTGCCAGTAGTACAAAGCTTAACACTGAAGCTTTCTTT. V and J are TRBV19 and TRBJ1-1, with D unresolved. Germline CDR1 and CDR2: LNHDA and SQIVND (reference sequence). V dropped 4 bases and J dropped 2 bases, with 8 bases sitting between them. The CDR3 contains 13 residues.

This chain joins TRBV2 and TRBJ2-1; 11 positions agree with TRBD1. This CDR3 region has 16 residues. V was pared by 3 bases and J by 6 bases, with 7 bases of the junction left unmatched. The V gene's germline CDR1 is SNHLY and CDR2 FYNNEI. The CDR3 nucleotides read TGTGCCAGCAGTGAGGACAGGGGGCGGGATGGCAATGAGCAGTTCTTC. It yields the protein CASSEDRGRDGNEQFF.

CDR3 sequence (DNA): TGTGCCAGCAGCCTAGACTATCTACCCGACCGGGAGCTGTTTTTT. This translates into CASSLDYLPDRELFF. J is TRBJ2-2 and V is TRBV9; a weak D match, TRBD2 (5 bases). Trimming removed 4 bases at V and 9 bases at J, with 19 bases between. Germline loops: CDR1 SGDLS, CDR2 YYNGEE. The CDR3 consists of 15 residues.

This clone was observed once. V and J are TRBV11-1 and TRBJ2-7; TRBD1 aligns across 9 bases. Losses at the gene ends were 4 bases for V and 2 bases for J; bases not matched to a gene: 6. The CDR3 spans 15 residues. The V gene's germline CDR1 is SGHAT and CDR2 FQDESV (reference sequence). Written as DNA, the CDR3 is TGTGCCAGCAGCTACGGGACAGGGTCACCCTACGAGCAGTACTTC. It yields the protein CASSYGTGSPYEQYF. Full variable domain (rest looked up from reference TRBV11-1 and TRBJ2-7): EAEVAQSPRYKITEKSQAVAFWCDPISGHATLYWYRQILGQGPELLVQFQDESVVDDSQLPKDRFSAERLKGVDSTLKIQPAELGDSAMYLCASSYGTGSPYEQYFGPGTRLTVT.

The chain is built from TRBV18 and TRBJ2-7; 9 nucleotides agree with TRBD1. The V and J ends lost 4 bases and 6 bases, in that order; junction bases with no gene match: 10. CDR3 length: 15 amino acids. The germline V gene has CDR1 KGHSH and CDR2 LQKENI. The CDR3 DNA reads as TGTGCCAGCTCACTTGAGGGACAGGGTCGTTCCGAGCAGTACTTC. Translating gives CASSLEGQGRSEQYF.

This clone occurred a few times. V and J are TRBV30 and TRBJ1-3, with D hard to call. The CDR3 consists of 13 residues. In germline, CDR1 is GTSNPN, CDR2 SVGIG (reference sequence). V was pared by 0 bases and J by 4 bases, with 7 bases between. CDR3 amino acids: CAWSVSGGNTIYF. DNA for the CDR3: TGTGCCTGGAGTGTTTCAGGCGGAAACACCATATATTTT.

Relative to its sample, this clone is medium-sized. This chain joins TRBV7-8 and TRBJ2-7; 11 nucleotides line up with TRBD1. The V gene's germline CDR1 is SGHVS and CDR2 FQNEAQ. The length of the CDR3 is 14 residues. V was clipped by 5 bases and J by 2 bases; unmatched bases: 2. CDR3 sequence reads: CASSRDRGAYEQYF. CDR3 nucleotides: TGTGCCAGCAGCCGGGACAGGGGGGCCTACGAGCAGTACTTC.

The chain couples TRBV19 to TRBJ1-5; D is undetermined. The CDR3 totals 15 residues. Trimming pared 5 bases from V and 7 bases from J, leaving 18 bases between. CDR1 LNHDA and CDR2 SQIVND come from the germline V gene (reference sequence). CDR3 sequence: CASSSRRELGQPQHF. The CDR3 region has the DNA TGTGCCAGTAGTTCCAGACGGGAGTTGGGACAGCCCCAGCATTTT.

This CDR3 is CASSDGTGGEKLFF. The DNA of the CDR3 is TGTGCCAGCAGTGACGGGACAGGGGGTGAAAAACTGTTTTTT. The genes are TRBV6-4 and TRBJ1-4, with 11 bases lining up with TRBD1. With V trimmed by 2 bases and J by 7 bases, 0 bases remained unmatched. CDR1 is MRHNA and CDR2 is SNTAGT in the germline V gene. This CDR3 region has 14 residues.